This TCR beta chain was documented in a study of T cells in narcolepsy. Study context: Healthy controls were enrolled alongside patients with narcolepsy type 1 or type 2.

The CDR3 runs to 14 residues. V was clipped by 6 bases and J by 0 bases, with 15 bases between them. Germline V gene sequence: CDR1 SQVTM, CDR2 ANQGSEA. Whole-study findings and limits: In some patient and control memory CD4+ samples, autoreactive clones were absent. Autoreactive HCRT-specific and TRIB2-specific clonotypes were marked in same-patient CSF-versus-blood CD4+ comparisons.

Details on this clone: No antigen is known for it.

Assay used: immunoSEQ multiplex PCR; TCRdb lists only in-frame clones, some missing. The table shows about 20,000 clones, with about 80% occurring only once. This receptor was obtained from a human donor in good health. The sample taken for sequencing was memory (CD45RA-) CD4+ T cells from blood. The genes are TRBV29-1 and TRBJ2-7; D possibly corresponds to TRBD1 (6 bases). The CDR3 is CSVAPGDISYEQYF. The CDR3 bases are TGCAGCGTGGCCCCAGGGGACATCTCCTACGAGCAGTACTTC.